This T cell receptor beta chain came from a study of T cell responses to AZD1222 COVID-19 vaccine. V lost 6 bases, J lost 11 bases, and 26 bases lay in between. This CDR3 spans 17 amino acids. TCRdb's copy holds only in-frame clones and misses some; the assay was immunoSEQ multiplex PCR. Among about 150,000 clones, about 93% were seen once, and the ten largest hold over 4%. This clonotype was obtained from an adult in good health. The sequences come from peripheral blood, collected on day 0 of AZD1222 vaccination. The chain is built from TRBV23-1 and TRBJ1-6; D unclear. TRBV23-1 is flagged as an ORF with uncertain function. The CDR3 spells CASRQNSIRESGTPLHF. CDR3 DNA: TGCGCCAGCAGACAAAACTCAATTCGGGAGTCCGGGACACCCCTCCACTTT.